One and the same sample provided the 5 T cell receptor beta chains below, sequenced in a study of T cell changes during pregnancy in multiple sclerosis. The assay was immunoSEQ multiplex PCR, and TCRdb's table has in-frame clones only and misses some. The sample includes tens of thousands of clones, roughly 90% seen only once; the top ten take around 0.57%. Sequenced here: CD4+ T cells from peripheral blood mononuclear cells, sampled before pregnancy. The source is a female donor with multiple sclerosis, enrolled in a pregnancy study.

The V gene is TRBV28, the J gene TRBJ1-2; 7 nucleotides line up with TRBD1. Germline trimming cut 8 bases from V and 0 bases from J; bases unmatched to any gene: 12. Per germline, CDR1 MDHEN and CDR2 SYDVKM. CDR3 length: 16 amino acids. The CDR3 DNA reads TGTGCCAGCGTTCACCCCCCCGGGACAGCTAACTATGGCTACACCTTC. Translating it yields CASVHPPGTANYGYTF.

The chain recombines TRBV14 with TRBJ1-2; the D gene is possibly TRBD1 (5 bases). CDR3 size: 14 residues. Germline V gene sequence: CDR1 SGHDN, CDR2 FVKESK. Trimming took 1 base from V and 6 from J, leaving 12 bases between them. The CDR3 region is CASSQVTGGNGYTF. CDR3 in DNA: TGTGCCAGCAGCCAAGTTACCGGGGGTAATGGCTACACCTTC.

The chain couples TRBV2 to TRBJ2-3; 7 nucleotides align to TRBD2. The CDR3 length is 16 residues. CDR1 SNHLY and CDR2 FYNNEI come from the germline V gene. V lost 9 bases to trimming and J lost 0 bases; unmatched junction nucleotides: 12. In DNA form, the CDR3 reads TGTGCCAGTTCCGGGAGCGGGGCTGCTAGCACAGATACGCAGTATTTT. Its protein is CASSGSGAASTDTQYF.

The chain links TRBV21-1 to TRBJ1-1; TRBD1 is the table's D call, not checked against the DNA. TRBV21-1 is a recognized pseudogene. The CDR3 covers 16 residues. CDR3 in amino acids: CASSACWTGGLTEAFF. In DNA form, the CDR3 reads TGTGCCAGCAGCGCCTGCTGGACAGGGGGCCTTACTGAAGCTTTCTTT.

The CDR3 DNA follows: TGTGCCAGCAGCCGGGCCGCAGCGGGTACGCAGTATTTT. It encodes CASSRAAAGTQYF. The V and J genes are TRBV7-3 and TRBJ2-3, with D possibly matching TRBD2 (6 bases). Deletions cut 5 bases from V and 8 bases from J, with 14 bases between. CDR3 length: 13 amino acids. Germline V gene sequence: CDR1 SGHTA, CDR2 FQGTGA.